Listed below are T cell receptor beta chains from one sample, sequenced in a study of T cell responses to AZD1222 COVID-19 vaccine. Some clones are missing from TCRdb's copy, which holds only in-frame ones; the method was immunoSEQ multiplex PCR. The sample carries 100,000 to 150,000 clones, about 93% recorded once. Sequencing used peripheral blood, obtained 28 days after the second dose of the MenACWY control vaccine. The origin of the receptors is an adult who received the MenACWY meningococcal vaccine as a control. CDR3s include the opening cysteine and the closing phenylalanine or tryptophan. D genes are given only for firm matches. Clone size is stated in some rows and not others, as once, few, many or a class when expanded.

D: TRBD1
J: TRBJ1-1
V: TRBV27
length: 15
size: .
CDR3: CASSSKTGVNTEAFF
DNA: TGTGCCAGCAGTTCCAAGACAGGGGTGAACACTGAAGCTTTCTTT

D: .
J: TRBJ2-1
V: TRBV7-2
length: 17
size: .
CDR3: CASSLVFDQTPGNEQFF
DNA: TGTGCCAGCAGCTTAGTTTTTGATCAGACCCCTGGCAATGAGCAGTTCTTC

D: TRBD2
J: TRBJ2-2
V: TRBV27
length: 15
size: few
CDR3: CASSLFGGSTGELFF
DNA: TGTGCCAGCAGTTTATTCGGCGGGAGTACCGGGGAGCTGTTTTTT

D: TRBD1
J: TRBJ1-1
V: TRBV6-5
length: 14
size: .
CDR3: CASTKDRGGTEAFF
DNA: TGTGCCAGCACTAAAGACAGGGGAGGAACTGAAGCTTTCTTT

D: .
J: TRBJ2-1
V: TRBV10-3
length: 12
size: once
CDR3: CAIRDIYDEQFF
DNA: TGTGCCATTCGGGACATTTACGATGAGCAGTTCTTC

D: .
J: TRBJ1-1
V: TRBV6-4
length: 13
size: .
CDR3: CASSDSRGAEAFF
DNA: TGTGCCAGCAGTGACTCGCGGGGGGCTGAAGCTTTCTTT

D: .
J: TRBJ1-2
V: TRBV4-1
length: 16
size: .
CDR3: CASSRATTGGPYGYTF
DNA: TGCGCCAGCAGCCGAGCTACCACAGGAGGACCCTATGGCTACACCTTC

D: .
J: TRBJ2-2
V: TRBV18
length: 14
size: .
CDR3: CASSPREITGELFF
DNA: TGTGCCAGCTCACCACGGGAAATCACCGGGGAGCTGTTTTTT

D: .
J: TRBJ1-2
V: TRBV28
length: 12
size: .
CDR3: CASSLLRSGYTF
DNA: TGTGCCAGCAGTTTATTAAGGAGTGGCTACACCTTC

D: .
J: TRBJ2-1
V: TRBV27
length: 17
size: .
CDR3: CASTNRRGSTGVNEQFF
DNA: TGTGCCAGCACCAACCGTCGAGGCTCCACGGGGGTTAATGAGCAGTTCTTC

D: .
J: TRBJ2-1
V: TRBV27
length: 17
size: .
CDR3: CASSLSGGSASYNEQFF
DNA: TGTGCCAGCAGTTTATCAGGTGGGAGCGCCTCCTACAATGAGCAGTTCTTC

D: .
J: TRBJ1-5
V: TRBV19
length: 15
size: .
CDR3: CASSIGLYSNQPQHF
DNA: TGTGCCAGTAGTATCGGGCTGTATAGCAATCAGCCCCAGCATTTT

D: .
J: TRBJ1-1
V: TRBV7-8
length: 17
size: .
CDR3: CASSLARITKPNTEAFF
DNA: TGTGCCAGCAGCTTAGCGCGAATCACGAAACCGAACACTGAAGCTTTCTTT

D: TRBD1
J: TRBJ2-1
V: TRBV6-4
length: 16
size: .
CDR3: CASSDAGTGEVNEQFF
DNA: TGTGCCAGCAGTGACGCGGGGACAGGGGAGGTCAATGAGCAGTTCTTC

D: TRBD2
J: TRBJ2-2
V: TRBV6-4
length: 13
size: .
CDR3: CASSGLDGGELFF
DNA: TGTGCCAGCAGCGGACTAGACGGCGGGGAGCTGTTTTTT

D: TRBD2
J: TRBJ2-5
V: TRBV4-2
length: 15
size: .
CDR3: CASSPETSDGGTQYF
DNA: TGTGCCAGCAGCCCCGAGACTAGCGACGGCGGGACCCAGTACTTC

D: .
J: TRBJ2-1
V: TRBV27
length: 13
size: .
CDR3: CASSLSSYNEQFF
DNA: TGTGCCAGCAGTTTATCGTCCTACAATGAGCAGTTCTTC

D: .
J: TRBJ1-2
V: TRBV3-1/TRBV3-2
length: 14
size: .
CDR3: CASSQYRDHYGYTF
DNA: TGTGCCAGCAGCCAATACAGGGACCACTATGGCTACACCTTC

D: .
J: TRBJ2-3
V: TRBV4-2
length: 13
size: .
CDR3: CASSQETGGAQYF
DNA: TGTGCCAGCAGCCAAGAGACGGGGGGCGCGCAGTATTTT

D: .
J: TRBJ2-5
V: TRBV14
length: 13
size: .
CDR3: CASSQVTPETQYF
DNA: TGTGCCAGCAGCCAAGTGACTCCGGAGACCCAGTACTTC

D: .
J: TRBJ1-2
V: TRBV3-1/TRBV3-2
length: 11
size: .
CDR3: CASSHEGGYTF
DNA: TGTGCCAGCAGCCATGAGGGTGGCTACACCTTC

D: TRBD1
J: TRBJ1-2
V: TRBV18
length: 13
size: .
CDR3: CASSLNRGTGYTF
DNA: TGTGCCAGCTCACTCAACAGGGGGACCGGCTACACCTTC

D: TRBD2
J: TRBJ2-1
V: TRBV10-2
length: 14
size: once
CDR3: CASTTGTSGEEQFF
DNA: TGCGCCAGTACAACCGGGACTAGCGGGGAGGAGCAGTTCTTC

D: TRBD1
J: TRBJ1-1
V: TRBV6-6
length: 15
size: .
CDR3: CASSFTQGRDTEAFF
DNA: TGTGCCAGCAGTTTCACACAGGGGCGGGACACTGAAGCTTTCTTT

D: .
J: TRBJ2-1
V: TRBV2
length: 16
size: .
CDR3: CASSDVGGDSYNEQFF
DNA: TGTGCCAGCAGTGATGTTGGCGGGGACTCCTACAATGAGCAGTTCTTC

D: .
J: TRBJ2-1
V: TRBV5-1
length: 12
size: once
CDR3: CASSRKGDEQFF
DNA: TGCGCCAGCAGTAGAAAGGGCGATGAGCAGTTCTTC

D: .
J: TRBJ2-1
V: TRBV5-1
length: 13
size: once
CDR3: CTSSLVVNNEQFF
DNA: TGCACCAGCAGCTTGGTTGTGAACAATGAGCAGTTCTTC

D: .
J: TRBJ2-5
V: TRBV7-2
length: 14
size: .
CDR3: CASSLVTGQETQYF
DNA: TGTGCCAGCAGCTTAGTAACAGGGCAAGAGACCCAGTACTTC

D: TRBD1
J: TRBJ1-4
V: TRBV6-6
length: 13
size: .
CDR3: CASTTGGAEKLFF
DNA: TGTGCCAGCACCACAGGGGGTGCTGAAAAACTGTTTTTT

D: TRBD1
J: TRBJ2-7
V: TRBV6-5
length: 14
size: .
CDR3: CASSYGQGPYEQYF
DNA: TGTGCCAGCAGTTACGGACAGGGCCCCTACGAGCAGTACTTC

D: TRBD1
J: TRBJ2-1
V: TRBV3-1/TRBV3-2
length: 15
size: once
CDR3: CASSARTGGYNEQFF
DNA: TGTGCCAGCAGCGCCCGGACAGGAGGCTACAATGAGCAGTTCTTC

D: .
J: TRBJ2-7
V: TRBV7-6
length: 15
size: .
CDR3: CASSLGTDPTYEQYF
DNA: TGTGCCAGCAGCTTAGGTACGGACCCTACCTACGAGCAGTACTTC

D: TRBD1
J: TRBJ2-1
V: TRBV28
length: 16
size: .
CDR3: CASSTSWTGGWNEQFF
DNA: TGTGCCAGCAGCACCTCCTGGACAGGGGGATGGAATGAGCAGTTCTTC

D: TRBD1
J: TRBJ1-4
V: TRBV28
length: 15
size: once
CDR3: CASSLGDRGNEKLFF
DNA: TGTGCCAGCAGTTTAGGGGACAGGGGCAATGAAAAACTGTTTTTT

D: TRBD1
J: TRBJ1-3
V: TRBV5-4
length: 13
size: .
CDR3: CASSWDRGNTIYF
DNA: TGTGCCAGCAGCTGGGACAGGGGAAACACCATATATTTT

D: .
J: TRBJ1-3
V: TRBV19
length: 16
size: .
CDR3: CASSPHGTAPGNTIYF
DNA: TGTGCCAGTAGTCCACACGGGACGGCGCCTGGAAACACCATATATTTT

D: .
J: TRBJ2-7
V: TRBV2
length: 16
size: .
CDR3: CASSETLRGVSYEQYF
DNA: TGTGCCAGCAGTGAAACCCTCAGGGGGGTCTCCTACGAGCAGTACTTC

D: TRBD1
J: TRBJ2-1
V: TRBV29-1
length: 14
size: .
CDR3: CSLNRGYSYNEQFF
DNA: TGCAGCCTAAACAGGGGATACTCCTACAATGAGCAGTTCTTC

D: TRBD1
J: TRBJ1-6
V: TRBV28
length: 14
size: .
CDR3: CASSRDRGRSPLHF
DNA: TGTGCCAGCAGTCGCGACAGGGGGCGGTCACCCCTCCACTTT

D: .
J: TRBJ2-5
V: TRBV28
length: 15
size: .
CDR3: CASSPRGGGQETQYF
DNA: TGTGCCAGCAGTCCCAGGGGGGGCGGGCAAGAGACCCAGTACTTC